This TCR beta chain was sequenced during a study of beta chain features in type 1 diabetes. Findings and caveats of the study: Moderate but significant shortening of TCRB CDR3s was recorded in all four CD4+ subsets from Type 1 diabetes patients.

This clone has a handful of counts. Its antigen remains unidentified. The entirety of the isolated RNA underwent reverse transcription, so expressed TCRB transcripts were sequenced. The protocol was immunoSEQ multiplex PCR, while the TCRdb copy is restricted to in-frame clones and leaves out a portion. The repertoire includes about 650,000 clones, roughly 12% of them detected once, and around 0.12% sits in the top ten. The V segment lost 1 base and the J segment 0 bases; nucleotides outside the gene matches: 4. Germline V gives CDR1 SGDLS, CDR2 YYNGEE. This CDR3 has 16 residues. The receptor comes from a man in his thirties or forties with type 1 diabetes. This chain connects TRBV9 to TRBJ2-5; 9 bases fit TRBD2. The sample comprised naive CD4+ T cells from blood. The chain's CDR3 is CASSVLSGGHQETQYF. The CDR3 DNA sequence: TGTGCCAGCAGCGTATTAAGCGGGGGGCACCAAGAGACCCAGTACTTC.